This T cell receptor beta chain derives from a study of T cell repertoires in cytomegalovirus infection. Comments on this clonotype: The target antigen is unknown.

TCRdb reanalysed the reads using MiXCR and keeps one entry per CDR3 protein. The table shows roughly 800,000 distinct CDR3 sequences, with almost 30% occurring only once. Germline values: CDR1 SEHNR, CDR2 FQNEAQ (reference sequence). This CDR3 has 14 amino acids. J gave up 5 bases and V 7 bases, and 6 bases lay outside the gene matches. The study's findings and limits: HLA-C-restricted, CMV-specific TCR beta clonotypes were dominant ex vivo.

This clonotype was sampled from a human donor in good health (CMV status not recorded). Some clones in this sample may be carry-over from other donors' samples. Sample: cultured CD8+ T cells from PBMCs, taken from culture after CMV antigen stimulation. The genes are TRBV7-9 and TRBJ2-7; the match to TRBD1 covers 12 bases. The DNA for the CDR3 is TGTGCCAGCATCCCGGGACAGGGGGCCCACGAGCAGTACTTC. Protein product: CASIPGQGAHEQYF.